Following are 18 T cell receptor beta chains from one sample sequenced in a study of blood T cell repertoires in COVID-19. The table came from immunoSEQ multiplex PCR; TCRdb's copy has only in-frame clones and leaves some out. Here the sample spans under 300,000 clones, approximately 84% being singletons. Sequencing input: peripheral blood. The source of these receptors is a human donor with COVID-19, enrolled during active disease. The donor label of this sample is uncertain.

The chain recombines TRBV28 with TRBJ2-1; 12 bases line up with TRBD2. The CDR3 totals 15 residues. Germline CDR1 and CDR2: MDHEN and SYDVKM. Trimming at V came to 9 bases and at J to 5 bases, leaving 8 bases not matched to a gene. Here the CDR3 reads CASLAGGPVHNEQFF. CDR3 in DNA: TGTGCCAGTCTAGCGGGAGGGCCTGTCCACAATGAGCAGTTCTTC. Supplemented by reference TRBV28 and TRBJ2-1, the full variable domain reads DVKVTQSSRYLVKRTGEKVFLECVQDMDHENMFWYRQDPGLGLRLIYFSYDVKMKEKGDIPEGYSVSREKKERFSLILESASTNQTSMYLCASLAGGPVHNEQFFGPGTRLTVL.

The chain has TRBV20-1 and TRBJ2-6, with 7 bases lining up with TRBD1. This CDR3 is 15 amino acids long. V trimming: 3 bases; J trimming: 1 base; junction bases outside the gene matches: 3. Germline-derived CDR1 and CDR2 are DFQATT and SNEGSKA (reference sequence). CDR3 loop: CSASQGVSGANVLTF. In DNA, the CDR3 is TGCAGTGCTAGTCAGGGGGTATCTGGGGCCAACGTCCTGACTTTC.

The rearrangement links TRBV9 to TRBJ2-3; D possibly corresponds to TRBD2 (6 bases). This CDR3 has 16 amino acids. Germline V CDR1 and CDR2: SGDLS, YYNGEE. The ends were cut back, 4 bases at V and 2 bases at J, with 17 bases in the middle. CDR3 nucleotides: TGTGCCAGCAGCTCAAGAGGTAGCGGAAACACAGATACGCAGTATTTT. It encodes CASSSRGSGNTDTQYF.

The chain joins TRBV18 to TRBJ1-3; D unresolved. Germline V lookup: CDR1 KGHSH, CDR2 LQKENI. V lost 2 bases and J 6 bases, leaving 14 bases between the germline ends. There are 15 residues in the CDR3. CDR3 nucleotide sequence: TGTGCCAGCTCACCAATGAACGGGATTAAAAACACCATATATTTT. Its translation: CASSPMNGIKNTIYF.

CDR3 coding DNA: TGTGCCAGTCCCCCCAAAGGGGGAAGGGTGAACACTGAAGCTTTCTTT. Translation: CASPPKGGRVNTEAFF. V is TRBV19 and J is TRBJ1-1, with a possible D match to TRBD1 (6 bases). Looked up from germline, CDR1 is LNHDA and CDR2 is SQIVND (reference sequence). Deletions cut 8 bases from V and 0 bases from J, with 19 bases between. There are 16 residues in the CDR3.

This sequence joins TRBV9 and TRBJ2-5; the D gene is possibly TRBD2 (6 bases). V lost 0 bases and J lost 7, with 10 bases in between. Germline V gives CDR1 SGDLS, CDR2 YYNGEE. The CDR3 consists of 13 residues. The CDR3 region is CASSVEPGGTQYF. CDR3 bases: TGTGCCAGCAGCGTAGAACCCGGGGGGACCCAGTACTTC.

This chain joins TRBV4-1 and TRBJ1-2, with 8 bases that match TRBD1. Germline V lookup: CDR1 MGHRA, CDR2 YSYEKL. Trimming took 1 base from V and 4 from J; bases not matched to a gene: 8. CDR3 length: 16 residues. CDR3 sequence reads: CASSQVMRTGIYGYTF. The DNA of the CDR3 is TGCGCCAGCAGCCAAGTTATGAGGACAGGGATCTATGGCTACACCTTC.

The chain uses TRBV7-8 and TRBJ2-7, with 7 nucleotides matching TRBD2. The CDR3 is made up of 15 amino acids. The junction had 7 bases not matched to a gene; V was cut back by 2 bases and J by 3 bases. In germline, CDR1 is SGHVS, CDR2 FQNEAQ. CDR3 bases: TGTGCCAGCAGCTTATTGGACCGGGAGGTCTACGAGCAGTACTTC. Translation: CASSLLDREVYEQYF.

V usage is TRBV14 and J usage is TRBJ2-7; D is possibly TRBD1 (6 bases). Trimming pared 6 bases from V and 5 bases from J, leaving 14 bases between. This CDR3 region has 13 residues. Germline CDR1 and CDR2: SGHDN and FVKESK. Here the CDR3 DNA reads TGTGCCAGCAGTGTAAGGGGGAACCACGAGCAGTACTTC. Translation: CASSVRGNHEQYF.

CDR3 nucleotide sequence: TGTGCCAGCAGGGCAGGAAATAGCGGAGCCAGCATCATCCGTGAGCAGTTCTTC. Translation gives CASRAGNSGASIIREQFF. J is TRBJ2-1 and V is TRBV2; weak D call: TRBD2 (6 bases). The CDR3 has 18 residues. In germline, CDR1 is SNHLY, CDR2 FYNNEI. The V gene lost 6 bases and the J gene lost 9 bases, with 30 bases spanning the gap.

V and J are TRBV7-9 and TRBJ2-1, with a weak D call TRBD1 (6 bases). Trimming took 3 bases from V and 10 from J, leaving 16 bases between them. Germline CDR1 SEHNR, CDR2 FQNEAQ (reference sequence). This CDR3 is 14 amino acids long. The CDR3 region has the DNA TGTGCCAGCAGCTTCGGGGACACAAGGGGGGAGCAGTTCTTC. Translated: CASSFGDTRGEQFF.

The CDR3 DNA is TGTGCCAGTAGTATACGGGACTCTGGAAACACCATATATTTT. Translating gives CASSIRDSGNTIYF. This chain links TRBV19 with TRBJ1-3, with unresolved D. V was shortened by 2 bases and J by 0 bases, with 5 bases between the two germline ends. Germline V lookup: CDR1 LNHDA, CDR2 SQIVND (reference sequence). This CDR3 region has 14 residues.

In its sample, this clone was seen a few times. V usage is TRBV5-1 and J usage is TRBJ2-7, with TRBD1 matching over 9 bases. V was pared by 0 bases and J by 5 bases, with 6 bases of the junction left unmatched. Germline CDR1 and CDR2: SGHRS and YFSETQ. The CDR3 has 15 residues. This CDR3 reads CASSLGGQGGHEQYF. For the CDR3, the DNA is TGCGCCAGCAGCTTGGGGGGACAGGGAGGCCACGAGCAGTACTTC.

V and J are TRBV28 and TRBJ2-2; TRBD1 aligns across 10 bases. There are 15 residues in the CDR3. Trimming at V came to 7 bases and at J to 3 bases, leaving 5 bases not matched to a gene. Germline values: CDR1 MDHEN, CDR2 SYDVKM. The CDR3 reads CASNFGTGDTGELFF. For the CDR3, the DNA is TGTGCCAGCAATTTCGGGACAGGGGACACCGGGGAGCTGTTTTTT.

The V and J genes are TRBV11-3 and TRBJ2-7; TRBD2 is a possible D gene (6 bases). CDR1 is SGHNT, CDR2 YENEEA, per germline. V was trimmed by 4 bases and J by 6 bases, leaving 16 bases between them. CDR3 length: 14 amino acids. Here the CDR3 reads CASSSSRDFGEQYF. The CDR3 DNA reads TGTGCCAGCAGCTCCTCCCGGGACTTTGGCGAGCAGTACTTC.

CDR3 loop: CASSWGQPANYGYTF. For the CDR3, the DNA is TGTGCCAGCAGCTGGGGACAGCCCGCTAACTATGGCTACACCTTC. This chain joins TRBV7-9 and TRBJ1-2, with 7 bases that match TRBD1. CDR3 size: 15 residues. The germline V gene has CDR1 SEHNR and CDR2 FQNEAQ (reference sequence). J lost 0 bases, V lost 4 bases, and 5 bases had no gene match. Using reference TRBV7-9 and TRBJ1-2 for the parts outside the CDR3, the full variable domain is DTGVSQNPRHKITKRGQNVTFRCDPISEHNRLYWYRQTLGQGPEFLTYFQNEAQLEKSRLLSDRFSAERPKGSFSTLEIQRTEQGDSAMYLCASSWGQPANYGYTFGSGTRLTVV.

The chain uses TRBV18 and TRBJ2-3; 15 nucleotides match TRBD2. CDR3 length: 17 residues. J was trimmed by 5 bases and V by 3 bases; bases with no gene match: 6. The germline gives CDR1 KGHSH, CDR2 LQKENI. CDR3 nucleotide sequence: TGTGCCAGCTCACCCCGGACTAGCGGGAGGGCTGGAGATACGCAGTATTTT. Encoded protein: CASSPRTSGRAGDTQYF.

CDR3 sequence reads: CASSPEGFPTGGNTIYF. DNA of the CDR3: TGTGCCAGTAGTCCCGAAGGTTTTCCAACGGGTGGAAACACCATATATTTT. The chain is built from TRBV19 and TRBJ1-3; unclear D gene. Germline V gene lookup returns CDR1 LNHDA and CDR2 SQIVND (reference sequence). V was trimmed by 5 bases and J by 3 bases, leaving 20 bases between them. This CDR3 spans 17 amino acids. Together with reference TRBV19 and TRBJ1-3, the CDR3 gives the full variable domain: DGGITQSPKYLFRKEGQNVTLSCEQNLNHDAMYWYRQDPGQGLRLIYYSQIVNDFQKGDIAEGYSVSREKKESFPLTVTSAQKNPTAFYLCASSPEGFPTGGNTIYFGEGSWLTVV.